What follows are 2 T cell receptor beta chains derived from one specimen sequenced in a study of CD8+ T cells in alopecia areata. It was cDNA, reverse transcribed from extracted RNA, that served as the sequencing template. Assay: immunoSEQ multiplex PCR; the TCRdb copy retains only in-frame clones and omits some. The sample yields 100,000 to 150,000 clones, about 49% seen once. The source was CD8+ T cells sorted from blood, collected at week 0. All receptors derive from a human donor with alopecia areata.

This clone has just a few counts. The J gene is TRBJ2-3, the V gene TRBV9, with D perhaps matching TRBD1 or TRBD2 (5 bases each). Germline-derived CDR1 and CDR2 are SGDLS and YYNGEE. V was pared by 0 bases and J by 4 bases, with 9 bases between. The CDR3 loop spans 14 amino acids. CDR3 sequence (DNA): TGTGCCAGCAGCGTAGGGGGGACGGCAGATACGCAGTATTTT. Translating gives CASSVGGTADTQYF. Full variable domain (rest looked up from reference TRBV9 and TRBJ2-3): DSGVTQTPKHLITATGQRVTLRCSPRSGDLSVYWYQQSLDQGLQFLIQYYNGEERAKGNILERFSAQQFPDLHSELNLSSLELGDSALYFCASSVGGTADTQYFGPGTRLTVL.

The V and J genes are TRBV2 and TRBJ2-7; 7 nucleotides line up with TRBD1. This CDR3 comprises 16 residues. The V segment lost 3 bases and the J segment 7 bases; nucleotides outside the gene matches: 15. Germline values: CDR1 SNHLY, CDR2 FYNNEI. In DNA, the CDR3 is TGTGCCAGCAGTGAGATCATCGCTATAACAGGGGTTGAGCAGTACTTC. It is translated as CASSEIIAITGVEQYF.